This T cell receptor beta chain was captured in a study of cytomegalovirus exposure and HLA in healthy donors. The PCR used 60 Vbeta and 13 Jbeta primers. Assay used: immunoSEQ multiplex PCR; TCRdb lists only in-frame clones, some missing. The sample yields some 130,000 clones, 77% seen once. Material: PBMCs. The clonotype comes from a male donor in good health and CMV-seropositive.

The CDR3 sequence: CASSSVEHTEAFF. For the CDR3, the DNA is TGCGCCAGCAGCTCGGTCGAGCACACTGAAGCTTTCTTT. The chain carries TRBV5-1 and TRBJ1-1; D remains ambiguous. Trimming removed 3 bases from V and 3 bases from J, with 9 bases in between. The germline V gene encodes CDR1 SGHRS and CDR2 YFSETQ. CDR3 size: 13 residues. The whole variable domain, remainder taken from reference TRBV5-1 and TRBJ1-1, is KAGVTQTPRYLIKTRGQQVTLSCSPISGHRSVSWYQQTPGQGLQFLFEYFSETQRNKGNFPGRFSGRQFSNSRSEMNVSTLELGDSALYLCASSSVEHTEAFFGQGTRLTVV.